A single sample gave rise to the 20 T cell receptor beta chains below, sequenced in a study of glioma-infiltrating T cells after dendritic cell vaccination. Sequencing used immunoSEQ multiplex PCR; TCRdb keeps in-frame clones, though not all of them. The sample holds fewer than 85,000 clones, around 90% seen once. Time point noted: after dendritic cell vaccination, including at tumor progression/relapse. Sample: blood, taken after dendritic cell vaccination. These receptors all come from a human donor with glioblastoma.

This clone is a singleton in its sample. This chain joins TRBV6-1 and TRBJ1-1; 8 bases align to TRBD1. V lost 9 bases to trimming and J lost 5 bases; unmatched junction nucleotides: 14. Germline V gives CDR1 MNHNS, CDR2 SASEGT. The length of the CDR3 is 15 residues. For the CDR3, the DNA is TGTGCCAGTAACGGCGGCAGGGGGCATGGGACTGAAGCTTTCTTT. Its translation is CASNGGRGHGTEAFF.

V is TRBV5-1 and J is TRBJ2-1; 7 positions match TRBD2. The CDR3 covers 14 residues. Trimming took 1 base from V and 5 from J; bases not matched to a gene: 3. Germline CDR1 reads SGHRS; CDR2 reads YFSETQ. CDR3 bases: TGCGCCAGCAGCTTGACTAGCGTACACAATGAGCAGTTCTTC. This encodes CASSLTSVHNEQFF.

The V gene is TRBV7-3, the J gene TRBJ2-1; TRBD2 matches 11 bases. The CDR3 extends over 15 amino acids. With 5 bases clipped from V and 4 bases from J, the junction kept 4 bases outside the gene matches. Germline V CDR1 and CDR2: SGHTA, FQGTGA. CDR3 bases: TGTGCCAGCAGCCGGGGACTAGCGGCTTACAATGAGCAGTTCTTC. Translated: CASSRGLAAYNEQFF.

The rearrangement joins TRBV5-6 to TRBJ2-3, with 10 bases fitting TRBD2. The CDR3 runs 14 residues. Germline-derived CDR1 and CDR2 are SGHDT and YYEEEE. The junction had 9 bases not matched to a gene; V was cut back by 7 bases and J by 7 bases. CDR3 sequence (DNA): TGTGCCAGCGGACCGAGGACTAGCGGAAATACGCAGTATTTT. Its protein is CASGPRTSGNTQYF. The whole variable domain, remainder taken from reference TRBV5-6 and TRBJ2-3, is DAGVTQSPTHLIKTRGQQVTLRCSPKSGHDTVSWYQQALGQGPQFIFQYYEEEERQRGNFPDRFSGHQFPNYSSELNVNALLLGDSALYLCASGPRTSGNTQYFGPGTRLTVL.

This chain uses TRBV4-3 with TRBJ2-3; 10 nucleotides align to TRBD2. The junction had 5 bases not matched to a gene; V was cut back by 5 bases and J by 0 bases. The CDR3 totals 16 residues. Germline loops: CDR1 LGHNA, CDR2 YSLEER. The CDR3: CASSVWTSGSTDTQYF. The CDR3 DNA is TGCGCCAGCAGCGTCTGGACTAGCGGAAGCACAGATACGCAGTATTTT.

The V and J genes are TRBV18 and TRBJ1-3; D gene unclear. This CDR3 comprises 14 residues. V lost 2 bases, J lost 4 bases, and 9 bases lay in between. CDR1 KGHSH and CDR2 LQKENI come from the germline V gene. CDR3 DNA sequence: TGTGCCAGCTCACCAACCGGGGAAGGAAACACCATATATTTT. It is translated as CASSPTGEGNTIYF.

The J gene is TRBJ1-4, the V gene TRBV7-9, with TRBD1 as a possible D gene (6 bases). Deletions cut 8 bases from V and 6 bases from J, with 19 bases between. The CDR3 runs to 15 residues. CDR1 and CDR2 from the germline V gene are SEHNR and FQNEAQ (reference sequence). CDR3 DNA sequence: TGTGCCAGCCAAAGGGGGATTGGGAGTTATGAAAAACTGTTTTTT. Its protein is CASQRGIGSYEKLFF.

This rearrangement joins TRBV2 to TRBJ1-2; the match to TRBD1 covers 7 bases. This CDR3 is built from 13 residues. J was trimmed by 5 bases and V by 5 bases; bases with no gene match: 5. From germline, CDR1 is SNHLY and CDR2 FYNNEI. The chain's CDR3 is CASSSDRDYGYTF. Written as DNA, the CDR3 is TGTGCCAGCAGTTCCGACAGGGATTATGGCTACACCTTC.

The gene calls are TRBV5-4 and TRBJ2-6; TRBD1 matches at 11 bases. Germline V gene sequence: CDR1 SGHNT, CDR2 YYREEE (reference sequence). Unmatched junction bases numbered 9, after V lost 4 bases and J lost 0 bases. The length of the CDR3 is 19 residues. The CDR3 DNA reads TGTGCCAGCAGCCTTTGGGGACAGGGGGTGATCTCTGGGGCCAACGTCCTGACTTTC. Residues: CASSLWGQGVISGANVLTF.

This clone turned up a few times. The genes are TRBV15 and TRBJ2-2; D might be TRBD2 (7 bases). Trimming removed 7 bases at V and 4 bases at J, with 13 bases between. Germline CDR1 is LNHNV and CDR2 is YYDKDF (reference sequence). This CDR3 has 14 amino acids. The CDR3 DNA reads TGTGCCACCACACGGGGGGCGGCCACCGGGGAGCTGTTTTTT. It specifies CATTRGAATGELFF. Full variable domain (rest looked up from reference TRBV15 and TRBJ2-2): DAMVIQNPRYQVTQFGKPVTLSCSQTLNHNVMYWYQQKSSQAPKLLFHYYDKDFNNEADTPDNFQSRRPNTSFCFLDIRSPGLGDTAMYLCATTRGAATGELFFGEGSRLTVL.

J is TRBJ1-5 and V is TRBV2; D uncertain. Germline assignment: CDR1 SNHLY and CDR2 FYNNEI. The CDR3 length is 15 residues. V was clipped by 2 bases and J by 0 bases, with 8 bases between them. The DNA for the CDR3 is TGTGCCAGCAGTGAATTTCCCTATAGCAATCAGCCCCAGCATTTT. Amino acid sequence: CASSEFPYSNQPQHF.

V usage is TRBV25-1 and J usage is TRBJ1-2; TRBD1 agrees at 8 bases. Germline-derived CDR1 and CDR2 are MGHDK and SYGVNS. The CDR3 consists of 13 residues. V lost 5 bases to trimming and J lost 5 bases; unmatched junction nucleotides: 4. The CDR3 DNA sequence: TGTGCCAGCAGTCAGACAGGGGAATATGGCTACACCTTC. Translation gives CASSQTGEYGYTF.

V is TRBV7-6 and J is TRBJ2-7, with a tentative D call TRBD1 (5 bases). The CDR3 totals 15 residues. Germline V gene lookup returns CDR1 SGHVS and CDR2 FNYEAQ. V lost 5 bases and J 4 bases, leaving 18 bases between the germline ends. CDR3 bases: TGTGCCAGCAGCCCAAGAGGACAAGTTAATTACGAGCAGTACTTC. Its translation is CASSPRGQVNYEQYF. Filled out from reference TRBV7-6 and TRBJ2-7, the complete variable domain reads GAGVSQSPRYKVTKRGQDVALRCDPISGHVSLYWYRQALGQGPEFLTYFNYEAQQDKSGLPNDRFSAERPEGSISTLTIQRTEQRDSAMYRCASSPRGQVNYEQYFGPGTRLTVT.

V gene TRBV5-5 combines with J gene TRBJ2-5; TRBD2 is a possible D gene (5 bases). Germline values: CDR1 SGHKS, CDR2 YYEKEE (reference sequence). The CDR3 has 14 residues. V lost 1 base to trimming and J lost 4 bases, with 11 bases between them. CDR3 region: CASSLPGNAETQYF. For the CDR3, the DNA is TGTGCCAGCAGCTTGCCCGGGAATGCAGAGACCCAGTACTTC.

A word on this clone: This same CDR3 is encoded by further DNA sequences in the sample. This chain connects TRBV30 to TRBJ1-1; D call uncertain. The CDR3 has 11 residues. V shed 2 bases and J shed 11 bases, with 12 bases lying between them. Germline lookup yields CDR1 GTSNPN and CDR2 SVGIG (reference sequence). Here the CDR3 reads CAWSPTREAFF. CDR3 coding DNA: TGTGCCTGGAGTCCAACCCGGGAGGCTTTCTTT.

The CDR3 reads CASSVGMGAIYGQYF. The DNA of the CDR3 is TGTGCCAGCAGCGTAGGAATGGGGGCCATTTATGGGCAGTACTTC. The rearrangement links TRBV9 to TRBJ2-7, with D perhaps matching TRBD1 (6 bases). This CDR3 is built from 15 residues. The germline gives CDR1 SGDLS, CDR2 YYNGEE. The germline V and J ends were trimmed by 0 bases and 9 bases, with 19 bases remaining between them.

The chain combines TRBV7-2 with TRBJ2-1; D gene uncertain. The V gene lost 1 base and the J gene lost 0 bases, with 7 bases spanning the gap. This CDR3 is built from 15 residues. Germline loops: CDR1 SGHTA, CDR2 FQGNSA. The CDR3 nucleotides read TGTGCCAGCAGCTTAGTTCGGAGCTCCTACAATGAGCAGTTCTTC. It translates to CASSLVRSSYNEQFF.

The table lists this clone with a count of one. V usage is TRBV5-1 and J usage is TRBJ2-3; D is perhaps TRBD1 (6 bases). The germline V gene has CDR1 SGHRS and CDR2 YFSETQ. V lost 6 bases and J lost 1, with 15 bases in between. The CDR3 is 15 residues long. DNA of the CDR3: TGCGCCAGCAACCTACAGGGAATGGGCACAGATACGCAGTATTTT. Encoded protein: CASNLQGMGTDTQYF.

The V call is TRBV10-2, the J call TRBJ2-3; 14 positions agree with TRBD2. With 6 bases clipped from V and 2 bases from J, the junction kept 1 base outside the gene matches. The CDR3 is 15 residues long. Per germline, CDR1 WSHSY and CDR2 SAAADI. In nucleotides, the CDR3 is TGCGCCAGCAGGACTAGCGGGGGGGCCACAGATACGCAGTATTTT. Residues: CASRTSGGATDTQYF.

This clone was picked up one time. The chain couples TRBV7-8 to TRBJ2-7; 8 bases line up with TRBD2. Looked up from germline, CDR1 is SGHVS and CDR2 is FQNEAQ. The CDR3 runs 15 residues. Trimming took 5 bases from V and 2 from J; bases not matched to a gene: 8. CDR3 sequence: CASSNRLAQTYEQYF. The CDR3 DNA sequence: TGTGCCAGCAGCAACCGACTAGCGCAAACCTACGAGCAGTACTTC.